The 6 T cell receptor beta chains below come from one sample, sequenced in a study of T cell responses to AZD1222 COVID-19 vaccine. Clones were sequenced by immunoSEQ multiplex PCR, and TCRdb holds only the in-frame ones, with some missing. The table records around 100,000 clones, more than 75% of them present only once. Sequenced material: peripheral blood, taken 28 days after the second AZD1222 dose. These receptor sequences come from an adult who received the AZD1222 COVID-19 vaccine.

This clone has only one observation. The genes are TRBV27 and TRBJ2-5, with D maybe TRBD1 (6 bases). The CDR3 is 14 residues long. The V gene lost 3 bases and the J gene lost 7 bases, with 15 bases spanning the gap. Germline CDR1 MNHEY, CDR2 SMNVEV (reference sequence). CDR3 protein: CASSFLQGRGTQYF. In DNA, the CDR3 is TGTGCCAGCAGTTTCCTACAGGGTAGGGGGACCCAGTACTTC.

The rearrangement uses TRBV7-2 and TRBJ2-3, with 11 bases fitting TRBD1. Germline loops: CDR1 SGHTA, CDR2 FQGNSA. J gave up 1 base and V 5 bases, and 5 bases lay outside the gene matches. The CDR3 extends over 16 amino acids. CDR3: CASSVGQGAGTDTQYF. The CDR3 nucleotides read TGTGCCAGCAGCGTAGGACAGGGGGCCGGCACAGATACGCAGTATTTT.

This clone was observed a few times. The chain combines TRBV10-3 with TRBJ1-2, with D unclear. Trimming removed 0 bases at V and 4 bases at J, with 12 bases between. The V gene's germline CDR1 is ENHRY and CDR2 SYGVKD. The CDR3 loop spans 15 amino acids. The CDR3 sequence is CAISESEGMGYGYTF. In nucleotides, the CDR3 is TGTGCCATCAGTGAGTCTGAGGGTATGGGCTATGGCTACACCTTC.

The V and J genes are TRBV24-1 and TRBJ2-2; D perhaps matches TRBD2 (6 bases). The CDR3 spans 15 residues. Germline CDR1 is KGHDR and CDR2 is SFDVKD. Deletions cut 9 bases from V and 3 bases from J, with 16 bases between. The CDR3 sequence is CATARGGFDTGELFF. As DNA, the CDR3 is TGTGCCACCGCCCGAGGAGGGTTCGACACCGGGGAGCTGTTTTTT.

The chain links TRBV7-2 to TRBJ2-1, with 11 bases lining up with TRBD2. The ends lost 2 bases at V and 0 bases at J; junction bases unmatched: 3. The germline V gene encodes CDR1 SGHTA and CDR2 FQGNSA. This CDR3 comprises 17 residues. CDR3 DNA sequence: TGTGCCAGCAGCTTAAAGGGGACTAGCGGCTCCTACAATGAGCAGTTCTTC. It specifies CASSLKGTSGSYNEQFF.

The V and J genes are TRBV5-6 and TRBJ2-3; 11 bases align to TRBD2. Germline V gene lookup returns CDR1 SGHDT and CDR2 YYEEEE. This CDR3 comprises 18 residues. Unmatched junction bases numbered 9, after V lost 0 bases and J lost 3 bases. The CDR3 loop is CASSLGATSGTGTDTQYF. CDR3 nucleotide sequence: TGTGCCAGCAGCTTGGGGGCGACTAGCGGGACGGGAACAGATACGCAGTATTTT.